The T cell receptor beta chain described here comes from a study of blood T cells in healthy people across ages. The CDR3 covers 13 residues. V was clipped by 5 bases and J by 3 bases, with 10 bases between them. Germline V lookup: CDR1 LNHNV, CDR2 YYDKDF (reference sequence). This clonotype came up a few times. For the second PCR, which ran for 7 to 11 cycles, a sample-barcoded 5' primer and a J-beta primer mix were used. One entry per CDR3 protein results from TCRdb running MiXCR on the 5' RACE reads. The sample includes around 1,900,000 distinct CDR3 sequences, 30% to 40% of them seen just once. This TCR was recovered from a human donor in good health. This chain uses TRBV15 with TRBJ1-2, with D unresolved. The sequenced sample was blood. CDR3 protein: CATSPDGDYGYTF. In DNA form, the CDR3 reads TGTGCCACCAGCCCGGACGGTGACTATGGCTACACCTTC. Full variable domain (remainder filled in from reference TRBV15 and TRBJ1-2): DAMVIQNPRYQVTQFGKPVTLSCSQTLNHNVMYWYQQKSSQAPKLLFHYYDKDFNNEADTPDNFQSRRPNTSFCFLDIRSPGLGDTAMYLCATSPDGDYGYTFGSGTRLTVV.